Sequencing of this T cell receptor (beta chain) was carried out in a study of OX40 agonist ivuxolimab in advanced cancers. Study-level information: Those treated in dose escalation had hepatocellular carcinoma, melanoma, renal cell cancer or head and neck cancer.

This clone was counted between two and nine times. Per the germline V gene, CDR1 is PRHDT and CDR2 is FYEKMQ (reference sequence). V was trimmed by 5 bases and J by 1 base, leaving 12 bases between them. The CDR3 totals 14 residues. Some clones are missing from TCRdb's copy, which holds only in-frame ones; the method was immunoSEQ multiplex PCR. Of about 31,000 clones detected, roughly 90% appear once; the ten largest clones hold about 30%. This clonotype was sampled from an adult with an advanced solid tumor such as melanoma, head and neck, liver or kidney cancer. The J gene is TRBJ2-7, the V gene TRBV13; the D call may be TRBD1 or TRBD2 (5 bases each). Sequenced material: CD4+ or CD8+ T cells sorted from blood, taken in a trial of the OX40 agonist ivuxolimab. Here the CDR3 reads CASSPGTSSYEQYF. The CDR3 DNA is TGTGCCAGCAGCCCTGGGACCTCATCCTACGAGCAGTACTTC.